The source of this TCR beta chain is a study of cytomegalovirus exposure and HLA in healthy donors. Study details: It was reported in a later analysis that the 120 validation repertoires used the same platform as the approximately 600 first-cohort repertoires. Points from the study as a whole: Listed as cytomegalovirus-associated were 170 or so TCR beta chains. First-cohort TCR clusters tended to co-occur in the 90 to 150 validation repertoires, a later analysis found.

Donors came from a validation cohort of over a hundred subjects, distinct from the first 666-subject cohort. This clone was recorded many times. The antigen is unknown. V dropped 8 bases and J dropped 0; count of bases not matched to a gene: 21. The germline V gene encodes CDR1 MDHEN and CDR2 SYDVKM. The CDR3 length is 20 residues. TCRdb keeps only in-frame clones here, not all; method: immunoSEQ multiplex PCR. The repertoire includes about 150,000 clones, 85% to 90% of them detected once, and 5.5% to 7% sits in the top ten. The chain employs TRBV28 and TRBJ1-5; 8 bases line up with TRBD1. The source is a woman aged 25 to 39 in good health and CMV-seropositive. The sample was PBMCs. In DNA, the CDR3 is TGTGCCAGCGGCCTAGAGGTGGGGACAGGAGGGGGTTATAGCAATCAGCCCCAGCATTTT. It yields the protein CASGLEVGTGGGYSNQPQHF.